This TCR beta chain originates from a study of blood T cell repertoires in COVID-19. Clones were read by immunoSEQ multiplex PCR, and TCRdb kept only the in-frame ones, dropping some. This sample has almost 55,000 clones, with around 87% found just once. The CDR3 length is 14 residues. CDR1 is SGHTA, CDR2 FQGNSA, per germline. Trimming took 5 bases from V and 1 from J; bases not matched to a gene: 4. Sequenced: peripheral blood. V and J are TRBV7-2 and TRBJ2-7; TRBD1 matches 8 bases. This TCR was sampled from a man aged 45 to 65 with active COVID-19. The DNA for the CDR3 is TGTGCCAGCAGCGGACAGGGTTCGTCCTACGAGCAGTACTTC. This sequence encodes CASSGQGSSYEQYF.